The rows below give T cell receptor beta chains drawn from one sample of a study of cytomegalovirus exposure and HLA in healthy donors. Sequencing was performed with immunoSEQ multiplex PCR; in TCRdb, only in-frame clones are kept and a portion is missing. The repertoire holds 130,000 to 150,000 clones, with 70% to 90% as singletons. The source material was PBMCs. Receptor source: a woman in her 30s in good health and CMV-seropositive. Both conserved end residues are part of each CDR3. The D gene is left open where the match is weak. Clone size is shown for a subset of rows, as once, few, many or a class of expanded clone.

V	D	size	J	DNA	CDR3
TRBV9	NA	NA	TRBJ1-1	TGTGCCAGCAGCGTAGGGCAGGGGAGTACAGCTGAAGCTTTCTTT	CASSVGQGSTAEAFF
TRBV7-8	TRBD1	NA	TRBJ1-5	TGTGCCAGCAGCTCCTATTCAGGGGGGAATCAGCCCCAGCATTTT	CASSSYSGGNQPQHF
TRBV5-4	NA	NA	TRBJ1-1	TGTGCCAGCGGACTCTCTAACACTGAAGCTTTCTTT	CASGLSNTEAFF
TRBV7-9	TRBD2	NA	TRBJ2-7	TGTGCCAGCAGCTTTGGGATTACTCGGGAGGGGACCTACGAGCAGTACTTC	CASSFGITREGTYEQYF
TRBV7-9	NA	NA	TRBJ1-4	TGTGCCAGCAGCTTGCGGGGGGCGCGCGAAAAACTGTTTTTT	CASSLRGAREKLFF
TRBV6-1	NA	NA	TRBJ1-5	TGTGCCAGCAGTGAGCAGGGTTCGGAGCAGCCCCAGCATTTT	CASSEQGSEQPQHF
TRBV27	TRBD2	NA	TRBJ2-7	TGTGCCAGCAGTTTCCGACTAGCGGGAGTGGGACACGAGCAGTACTTC	CASSFRLAGVGHEQYF
TRBV5-1	TRBD2	NA	TRBJ2-2	TGCGCCAGCAGCTTCTTGACTAGCGGGGACCCGAACACCGGGGAGCTGTTTTTT	CASSFLTSGDPNTGELFF
TRBV5-1	NA	once	TRBJ2-7	TGCGCCAGCAGCCTAGGCAGTTCCTACGAGCAGTACTTC	CASSLGSSYEQYF
TRBV7-9	NA	NA	TRBJ1-4	TGTGCCAGCACCCTAGTGGCACAGGGCATAGAAAAACTGTTTTTT	CASTLVAQGIEKLFF
TRBV4-1	TRBD2	NA	TRBJ2-5	TGCGCCAGCAGCCAAGAAGGTAGTCTAGCGGGAGCAGAGACCCAGTACTTC	CASSQEGSLAGAETQYF
TRBV18	NA	few	TRBJ2-2	TGTGCCAGCTCACCTACCTCACAGGGCACAATCGGGGAGCTGTTTTTT	CASSPTSQGTIGELFF
TRBV7-9	TRBD2	once	TRBJ2-1	TGTGCCAGCAGCTTACTAGCGGGGGGGTATGAGCAGTTCTTC	CASSLLAGGYEQFF
TRBV6-1	NA	NA	TRBJ1-5	TGTGCCAGCAGCGCTACAGTTACCAATCAGCCCCAGCATTTT	CASSATVTNQPQHF
TRBV5-1	NA	NA	TRBJ2-5	TGCGCCAGCAACGACGGAGAAAAAGAGACCCAGTACTTC	CASNDGEKETQYF
TRBV7-9	TRBD2	NA	TRBJ2-2	TGTGCCAGCAGCTTAGAGCGGGAGGCCCCCACCGGGGAGCTGTTTTTT	CASSLEREAPTGELFF
TRBV10-3	NA	NA	TRBJ2-1	TGTGCCATCTCGACACCCGATTACCACAATGAGCAGTTCTTC	CAISTPDYHNEQFF
TRBV5-4	NA	once	TRBJ2-5	TGTGCCAGCAGGGAGGGGCAAGAGACCCAGTACTTC	CASREGQETQYF
TRBV6-1	NA	NA	TRBJ1-1	TGTGCCAGCAGTGACCGGGACACTGAAGCTTTCTTT	CASSDRDTEAFF
TRBV2	NA	NA	TRBJ1-1	TGTGCCAGCAGAGTACAGGGTGAAGCTTTCTTT	CASRVQGEAFF
TRBV6-5	NA	NA	TRBJ1-2	TGTGCCAGCAGTTACTCTTATCACAGTCCGAGGGATGGCTACACCTTC	CASSYSYHSPRDGYTF
TRBV7-9	TRBD1	NA	TRBJ1-1	TGTGCCAGCAGTCCGACAGGGGATGGTGAAGCTTTCTTT	CASSPTGDGEAFF
TRBV4-2	NA	NA	TRBJ2-7	TGTGCCAGCAGCCAAGGGACAGTTTCCTACGAGCAGTACTTC	CASSQGTVSYEQYF
TRBV5-1	TRBD1	NA	TRBJ2-7	TGCGCCAGCAGCCCCAGACAGGGGCTAAAACAATACGAGCAGTACTTC	CASSPRQGLKQYEQYF
TRBV7-2	TRBD1	NA	TRBJ2-5	TGTGCCAGCAGACGGACAGGGGAAGAGACCCAGTACTTC	CASRRTGEETQYF
TRBV4-1	TRBD1	few	TRBJ2-1	TGCGCCAGCAGCCAAGGGGACAGGGAGGACAATGAGCAGTTCTTC	CASSQGDREDNEQFF
TRBV5-6	NA	NA	TRBJ2-7	TGTGCCAGCAGCTTGAACCCCCAGGCAGGGGCCTACGAGCAGTACTTC	CASSLNPQAGAYEQYF
TRBV7-2	NA	NA	TRBJ2-7	TGTGCCAGCAGCTCCCTAGGCGCAGACGAGCAGTACTTC	CASSSLGADEQYF
TRBV5-1	TRBD1	once	TRBJ2-7	TGCGCCAGCAGCTCCGGGACAGGAGACGAGCAGTACTTC	CASSSGTGDEQYF
TRBV5-4	TRBD2	NA	TRBJ2-3	TGTGCCAGCAGCCGTCTAGCGGGAAAGCGGGATACGCAGTATTTT	CASSRLAGKRDTQYF
TRBV29-1	NA	NA	TRBJ1-2	TGCAGCGTTGAAGATGGAGGATATGGCTACACCTTC	CSVEDGGYGYTF